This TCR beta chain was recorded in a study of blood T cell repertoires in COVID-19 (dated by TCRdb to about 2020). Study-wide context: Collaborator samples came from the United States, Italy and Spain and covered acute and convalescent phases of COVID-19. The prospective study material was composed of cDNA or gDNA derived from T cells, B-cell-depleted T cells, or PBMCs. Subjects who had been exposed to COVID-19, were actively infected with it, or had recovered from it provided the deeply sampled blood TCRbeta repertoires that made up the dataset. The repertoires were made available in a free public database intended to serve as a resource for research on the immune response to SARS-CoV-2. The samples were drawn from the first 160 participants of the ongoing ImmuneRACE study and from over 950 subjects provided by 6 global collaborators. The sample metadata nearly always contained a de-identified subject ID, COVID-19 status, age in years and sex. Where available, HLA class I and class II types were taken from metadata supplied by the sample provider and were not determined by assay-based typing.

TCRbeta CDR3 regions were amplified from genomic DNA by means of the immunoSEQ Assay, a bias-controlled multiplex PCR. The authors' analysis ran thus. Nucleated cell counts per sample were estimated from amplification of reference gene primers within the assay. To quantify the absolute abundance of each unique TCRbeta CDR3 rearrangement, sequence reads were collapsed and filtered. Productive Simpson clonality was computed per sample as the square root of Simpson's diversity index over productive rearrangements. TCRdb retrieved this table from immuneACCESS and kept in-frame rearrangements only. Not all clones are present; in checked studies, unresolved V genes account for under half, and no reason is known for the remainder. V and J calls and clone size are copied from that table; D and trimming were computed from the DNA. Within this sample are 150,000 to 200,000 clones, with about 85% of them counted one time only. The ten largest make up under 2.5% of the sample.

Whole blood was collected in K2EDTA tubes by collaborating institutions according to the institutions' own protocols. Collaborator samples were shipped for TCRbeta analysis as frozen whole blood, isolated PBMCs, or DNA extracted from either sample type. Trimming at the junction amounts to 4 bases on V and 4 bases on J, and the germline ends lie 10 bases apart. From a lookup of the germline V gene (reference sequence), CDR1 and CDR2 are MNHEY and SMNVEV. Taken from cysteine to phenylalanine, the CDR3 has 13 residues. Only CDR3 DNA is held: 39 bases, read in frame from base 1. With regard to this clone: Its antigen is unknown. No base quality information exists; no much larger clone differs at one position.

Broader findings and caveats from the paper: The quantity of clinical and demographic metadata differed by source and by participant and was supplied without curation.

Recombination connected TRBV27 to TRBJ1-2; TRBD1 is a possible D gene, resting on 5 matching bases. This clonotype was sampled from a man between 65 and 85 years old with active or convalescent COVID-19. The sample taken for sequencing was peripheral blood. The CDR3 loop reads CASSSGFGYGYTF. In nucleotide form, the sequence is TGTGCCAGCAGTTCAGGGTTCGGCTATGGCTACACCTTC.